This TCR beta chain was retrieved from a study of T cell changes during pregnancy in multiple sclerosis. The data were produced by immunoSEQ multiplex PCR, yet TCRdb's version contains in-frame clones alone and is incomplete. The table records some 29,000 clones, roughly nine tenths of them present only once. The CDR3 is 13 amino acids. Trimming cost V 6 bases and J 2 bases; bases outside gene matches: 4. CDR1 and CDR2 (germline): LNHNV, YYDKDF (reference sequence). The source of this sequence is a female donor with multiple sclerosis, enrolled in a pregnancy study. The sample was CD8+ T cells from peripheral blood mononuclear cells, taken in the third trimester of pregnancy. The chain employs TRBV15 and TRBJ2-7; 7 nucleotides match TRBD1. The CDR3 DNA reads as TGTGCCACCAGGACGGGACAGACCTACGAGCAGTACTTC. Encoded protein: CATRTGQTYEQYF.